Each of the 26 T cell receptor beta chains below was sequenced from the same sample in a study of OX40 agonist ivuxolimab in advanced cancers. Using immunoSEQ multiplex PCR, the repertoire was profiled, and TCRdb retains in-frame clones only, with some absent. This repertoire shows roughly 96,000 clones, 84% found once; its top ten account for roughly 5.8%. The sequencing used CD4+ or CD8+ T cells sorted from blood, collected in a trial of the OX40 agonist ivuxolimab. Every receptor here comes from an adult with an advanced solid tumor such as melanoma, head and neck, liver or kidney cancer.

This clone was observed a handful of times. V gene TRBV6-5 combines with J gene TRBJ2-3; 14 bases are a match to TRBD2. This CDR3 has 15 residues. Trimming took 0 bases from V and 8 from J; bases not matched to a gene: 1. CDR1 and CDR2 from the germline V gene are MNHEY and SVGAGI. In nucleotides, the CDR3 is TGTGCCAGCAGTTACTCGACTAGCGGGGGGGCTACGCAGTATTTT. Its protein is CASSYSTSGGATQYF.

CDR3 nucleotide sequence: TGTGCCAGTAGTATCGGGACAGGTGGAAATCAGCCCCAGCATTTT. Its translation: CASSIGTGGNQPQHF. The chain links TRBV19 to TRBJ1-5; 8 nucleotides match TRBD1. V shed 3 bases and J 4 bases; nucleotides not matched to a gene: 5. This CDR3 is built from 15 residues. CDR1 and CDR2 from the germline V gene are LNHDA and SQIVND (reference sequence).

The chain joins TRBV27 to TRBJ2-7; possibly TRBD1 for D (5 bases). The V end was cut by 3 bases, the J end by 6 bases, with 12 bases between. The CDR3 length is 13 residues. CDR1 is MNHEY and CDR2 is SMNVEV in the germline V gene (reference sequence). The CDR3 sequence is CASSFNEGAEQYF. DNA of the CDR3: TGTGCCAGCAGTTTTAACGAAGGGGCCGAGCAGTACTTC.

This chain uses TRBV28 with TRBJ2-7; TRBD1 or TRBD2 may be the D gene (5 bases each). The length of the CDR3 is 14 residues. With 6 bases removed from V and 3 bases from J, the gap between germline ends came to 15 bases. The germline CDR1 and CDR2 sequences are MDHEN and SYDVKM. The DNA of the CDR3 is TGTGCCAGCAGCAGAGGGGCCCCCCTCTACGAGCAGTACTTC. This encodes CASSRGAPLYEQYF.

Here the CDR3 reads CASSLGGYNEQFF. DNA for the CDR3: TGTGCCAGCAGTTTAGGGGGCTACAATGAGCAGTTCTTC. V usage is TRBV27 and J usage is TRBJ2-1; tentatively, D is TRBD1 or TRBD2 (5 bases each). This CDR3 region has 13 residues. V lost 2 bases, J lost 3 bases, and 5 bases lay in between. Germline V lookup: CDR1 MNHEY, CDR2 SMNVEV (reference sequence).

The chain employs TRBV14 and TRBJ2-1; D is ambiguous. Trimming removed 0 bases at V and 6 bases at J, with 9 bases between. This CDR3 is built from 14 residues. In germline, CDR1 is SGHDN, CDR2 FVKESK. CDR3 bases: TGTGCCAGCAGCCAAGATCTTAGTGGCAATGAGCAGTTCTTC. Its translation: CASSQDLSGNEQFF.

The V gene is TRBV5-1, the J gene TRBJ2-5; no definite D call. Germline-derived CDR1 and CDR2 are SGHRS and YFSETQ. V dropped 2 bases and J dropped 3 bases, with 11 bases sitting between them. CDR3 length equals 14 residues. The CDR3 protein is CASSLETFKETQYF. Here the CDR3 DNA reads TGCGCCAGCAGCTTAGAGACTTTCAAAGAGACCCAGTACTTC.

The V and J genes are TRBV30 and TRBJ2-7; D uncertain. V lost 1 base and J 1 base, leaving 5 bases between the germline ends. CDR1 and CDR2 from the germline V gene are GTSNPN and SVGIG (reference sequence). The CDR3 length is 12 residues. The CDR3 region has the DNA TGTGCCTGGAGTGAGTCTTCCTACGAGCAGTACTTC. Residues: CAWSESSYEQYF.

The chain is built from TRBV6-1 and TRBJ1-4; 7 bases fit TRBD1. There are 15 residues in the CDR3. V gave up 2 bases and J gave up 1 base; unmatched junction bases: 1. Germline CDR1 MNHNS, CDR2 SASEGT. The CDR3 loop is CASSENRGTNEKLFF. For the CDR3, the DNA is TGTGCCAGCAGTGAAAACAGGGGAACTAATGAAAAACTGTTTTTT.

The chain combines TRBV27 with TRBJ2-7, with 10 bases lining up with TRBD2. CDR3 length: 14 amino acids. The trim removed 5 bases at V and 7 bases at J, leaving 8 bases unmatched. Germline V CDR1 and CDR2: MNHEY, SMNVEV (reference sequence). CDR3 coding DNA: TGTGCCAGCAGTCCAGCGGGGGGGCGTTGGGAGCAGTACTTC. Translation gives CASSPAGGRWEQYF.

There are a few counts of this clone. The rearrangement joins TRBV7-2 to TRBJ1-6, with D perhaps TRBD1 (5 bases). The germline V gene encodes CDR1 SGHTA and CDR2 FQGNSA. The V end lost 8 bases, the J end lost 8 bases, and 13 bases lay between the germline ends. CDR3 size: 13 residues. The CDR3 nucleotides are TGTGCCAGCCGGGGGGAGGTACATTCACCCCTCCACTTT. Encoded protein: CASRGEVHSPLHF. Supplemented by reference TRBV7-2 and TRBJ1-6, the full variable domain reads GAGVSQSPSNKVTEKGKDVELRCDPISGHTALYWYRQSLGQGLEFLIYFQGNSAPDKSGLPSDRFSAERTGGSVSTLTIQRTQQEDSAVYLCASRGEVHSPLHFGNGTRLTVT.

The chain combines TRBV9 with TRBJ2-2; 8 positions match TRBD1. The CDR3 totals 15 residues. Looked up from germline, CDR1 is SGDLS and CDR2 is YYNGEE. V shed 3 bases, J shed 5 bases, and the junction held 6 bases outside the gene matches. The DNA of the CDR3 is TGTGCCAGCAGCGCCCGCAGGGGGCGTACCGGGGAGCTGTTTTTT. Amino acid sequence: CASSARRGRTGELFF. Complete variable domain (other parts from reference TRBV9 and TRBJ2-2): DSGVTQTPKHLITATGQRVTLRCSPRSGDLSVYWYQQSLDQGLQFLIQYYNGEERAKGNILERFSAQQFPDLHSELNLSSLELGDSALYFCASSARRGRTGELFFGEGSRLTVL.

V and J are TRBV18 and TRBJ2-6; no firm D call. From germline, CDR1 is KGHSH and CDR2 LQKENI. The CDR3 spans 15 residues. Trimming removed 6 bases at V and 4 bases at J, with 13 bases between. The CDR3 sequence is CASSLTETGANVLTF. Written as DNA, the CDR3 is TGTGCCAGCTCGCTAACCGAGACAGGGGCCAACGTCCTGACTTTC.

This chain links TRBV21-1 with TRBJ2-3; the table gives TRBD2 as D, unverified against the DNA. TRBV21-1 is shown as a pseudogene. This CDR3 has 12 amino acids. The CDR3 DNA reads TGTGCCAGCAGCAAAGTAACAGATACGCAGTATTTT. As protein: CASSKVTDTQYF.

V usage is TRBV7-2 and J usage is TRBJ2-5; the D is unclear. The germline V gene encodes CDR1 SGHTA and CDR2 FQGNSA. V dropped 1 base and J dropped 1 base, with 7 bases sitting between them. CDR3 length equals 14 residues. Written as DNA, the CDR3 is TGTGCCAGCAGCTTAGAACAACTCCAAGAGACCCAGTACTTC. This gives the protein CASSLEQLQETQYF.

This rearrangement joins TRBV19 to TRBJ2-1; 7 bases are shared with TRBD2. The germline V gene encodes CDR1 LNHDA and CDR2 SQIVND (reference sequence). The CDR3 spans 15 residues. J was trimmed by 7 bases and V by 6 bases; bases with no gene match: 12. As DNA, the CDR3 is TGTGCCAGTAGCATACCGGGACTAACGGGGAATGAGCAGTTCTTC. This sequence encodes CASSIPGLTGNEQFF. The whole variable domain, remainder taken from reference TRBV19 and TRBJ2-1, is DGGITQSPKYLFRKEGQNVTLSCEQNLNHDAMYWYRQDPGQGLRLIYYSQIVNDFQKGDIAEGYSVSREKKESFPLTVTSAQKNPTAFYLCASSIPGLTGNEQFFGPGTRLTVL.

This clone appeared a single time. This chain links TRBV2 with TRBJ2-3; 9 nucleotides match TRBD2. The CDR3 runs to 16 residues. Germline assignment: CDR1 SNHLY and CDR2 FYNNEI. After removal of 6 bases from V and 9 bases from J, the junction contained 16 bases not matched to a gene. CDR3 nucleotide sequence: TGTGCCAGCAGCGCCCAGGTTGCGGGAGGGGCAGGCACGCAGTATTTT. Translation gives CASSAQVAGGAGTQYF.

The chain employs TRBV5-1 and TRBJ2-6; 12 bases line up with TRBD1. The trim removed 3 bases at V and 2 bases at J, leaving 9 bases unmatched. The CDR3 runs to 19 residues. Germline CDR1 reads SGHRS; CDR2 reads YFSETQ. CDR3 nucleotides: TGCGCCAGCAGCTCCCGCTTGGGACAGGGGGCGGCTGGGGCCAACGTCCTGACTTTC. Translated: CASSSRLGQGAAGANVLTF.

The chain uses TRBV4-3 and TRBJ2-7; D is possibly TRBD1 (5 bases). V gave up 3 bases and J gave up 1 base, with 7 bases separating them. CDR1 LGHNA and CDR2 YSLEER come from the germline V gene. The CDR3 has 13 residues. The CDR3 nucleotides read TGCGCCAGCAGCCACCGACAGTCCTACGAGCAGTACTTC. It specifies CASSHRQSYEQYF.

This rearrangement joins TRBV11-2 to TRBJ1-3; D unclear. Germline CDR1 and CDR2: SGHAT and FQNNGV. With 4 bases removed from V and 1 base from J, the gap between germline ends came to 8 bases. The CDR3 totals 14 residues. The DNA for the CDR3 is TGTGCCAGCAGCTCCCTGACATCTGGAAACACCATATATTTT. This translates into CASSSLTSGNTIYF. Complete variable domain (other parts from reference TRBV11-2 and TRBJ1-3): EAGVAQSPRYKIIEKRQSVAFWCNPISGHATLYWYQQILGQGPKLLIQFQNNGVVDDSQLPKDRFSAERLKGVDSTLKIQPAKLEDSAVYLCASSSLTSGNTIYFGEGSWLTVV.

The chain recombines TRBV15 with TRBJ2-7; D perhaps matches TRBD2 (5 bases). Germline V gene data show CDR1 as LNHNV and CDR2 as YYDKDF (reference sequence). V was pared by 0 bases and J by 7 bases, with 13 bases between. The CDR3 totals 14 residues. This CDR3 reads CATSRDIGSWEQYF. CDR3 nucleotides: TGTGCCACCAGCAGAGATATTGGGAGTTGGGAGCAGTACTTC. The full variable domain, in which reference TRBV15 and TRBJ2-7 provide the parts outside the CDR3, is DAMVIQNPRYQVTQFGKPVTLSCSQTLNHNVMYWYQQKSSQAPKLLFHYYDKDFNNEADTPDNFQSRRPNTSFCFLDIRSPGLGDTAMYLCATSRDIGSWEQYFGPGTRLTVT.

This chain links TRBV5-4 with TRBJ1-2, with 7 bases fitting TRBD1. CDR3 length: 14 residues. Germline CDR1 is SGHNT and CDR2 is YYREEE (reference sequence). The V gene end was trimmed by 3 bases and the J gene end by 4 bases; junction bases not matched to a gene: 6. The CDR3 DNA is TGTGCCAGCAGCTCCCAGGGGGGCAGCTATGGCTACACCTTC. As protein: CASSSQGGSYGYTF.

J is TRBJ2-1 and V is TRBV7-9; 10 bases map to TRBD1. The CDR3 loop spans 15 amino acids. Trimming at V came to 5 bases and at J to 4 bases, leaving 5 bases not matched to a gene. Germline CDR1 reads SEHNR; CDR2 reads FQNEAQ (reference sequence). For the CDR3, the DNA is TGTGCCAGCAGCCCGGACAGGGGGGAATACAATGAGCAGTTCTTC. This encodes CASSPDRGEYNEQFF.

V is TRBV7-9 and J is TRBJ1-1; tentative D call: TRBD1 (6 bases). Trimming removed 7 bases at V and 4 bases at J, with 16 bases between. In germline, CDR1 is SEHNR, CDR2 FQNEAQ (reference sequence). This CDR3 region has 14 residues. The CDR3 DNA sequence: TGTGCCAGCACCACGGGAACAGGGACCACTGAAGCTTTCTTT. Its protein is CASTTGTGTTEAFF.

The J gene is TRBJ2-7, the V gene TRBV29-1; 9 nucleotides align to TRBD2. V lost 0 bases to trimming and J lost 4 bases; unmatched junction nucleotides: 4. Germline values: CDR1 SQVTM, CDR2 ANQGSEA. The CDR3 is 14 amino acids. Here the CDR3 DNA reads TGCAGCGTTGAAGATCTGACTAGCGGTTACGAGCAGTACTTC. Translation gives CSVEDLTSGYEQYF.

This CDR3 reads CSVERQSVGYTF. The CDR3, as DNA: TGCAGCGTTGAGAGGCAGTCTGTTGGCTACACCTTC. V usage is TRBV29-1 and J usage is TRBJ1-2, with D uncertain. Looked up from germline, CDR1 is SQVTM and CDR2 is ANQGSEA. V dropped 3 bases and J dropped 7 bases, with 12 bases sitting between them. The CDR3 extends over 12 amino acids.